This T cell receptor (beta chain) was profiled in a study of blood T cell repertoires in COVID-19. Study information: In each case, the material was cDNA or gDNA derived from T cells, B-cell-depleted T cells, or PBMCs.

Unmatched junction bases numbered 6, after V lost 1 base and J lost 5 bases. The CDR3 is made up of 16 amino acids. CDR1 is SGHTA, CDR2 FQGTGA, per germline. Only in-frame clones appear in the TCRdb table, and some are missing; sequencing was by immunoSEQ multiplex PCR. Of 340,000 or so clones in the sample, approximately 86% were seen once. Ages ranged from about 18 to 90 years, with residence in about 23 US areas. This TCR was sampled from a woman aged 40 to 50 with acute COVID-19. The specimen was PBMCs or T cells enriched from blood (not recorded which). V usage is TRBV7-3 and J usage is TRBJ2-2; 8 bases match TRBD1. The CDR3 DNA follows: TGTGCCAGCAGCTTAAGTGGACAGGGAGAAACCGGGGAGCTGTTTTTT. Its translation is CASSLSGQGETGELFF.